The clone carrying this T cell receptor (beta chain) was found many times. Its matching antigen is unknown. These data are taken from a study of identical twins. Germline V gene sequence: CDR1 SGHTS, CDR2 YDEGEE. The CDR3 runs 17 residues. V lost 4 bases and J 2 bases, leaving 19 bases between the germline ends. Study conclusions and caveats: For cord blood, abundant beta clonotypes had fewer insertions, unlike memory repertoires, which showed none. Without tracking the same donors, conclusions rested on cross-sectional statistical analysis. Out-of-frame alpha sequences common to twins were enriched for low generation probability.

Unique molecular identifiers were in the cDNA, with template-switch universal primer binding. MiXCR, applied by TCRdb to the 5' RACE reads, yields one record per CDR3 protein. The data show 350,000 to 500,000 distinct CDR3 sequences, with less than 20% seen just once and 10% to 15% held by the top ten. The receptor was derived from a man between 50 and 59 years old in good health. The source material was naive T cells sorted from blood. This rearrangement joins TRBV5-8 to TRBJ2-1; D is uncertain. CDR3 coding DNA: TGTGCCAGCAGCCATATTCTCGGCGTGAAGCCCTACAATGAGCAGTTCTTC. This encodes CASSHILGVKPYNEQFF. Based on the CDR3 plus reference TRBV5-8 and TRBJ2-1, the full variable domain is EAGVTQSPTHLIKTRGQQATLRCSPISGHTSVYWYQQALGLGLQFLLWYDEGEERNRGNFPPRFSGRQFPNYSSELNVNALELEDSALYLCASSHILGVKPYNEQFFGPGTRLTVL.